This TCR beta chain was retrieved from a study of prognosis after radiotherapy for stage I lung cancer. Study context: There were more than eleven patients with newly diagnosed primary stage I lung tumors and about 5 patients with oligometastatic NSCLC after surgical resection of the primary tumor.

This CDR3 has 14 residues. The V end lost 3 bases, the J end lost 7 bases, and 15 bases lay between the germline ends. CDR1 and CDR2 from the germline V gene are MRHNA and SNTAGT. CDR3 of TCR beta was amplified from genomic DNA via a two-round multiplex PCR. Gene-specific primers for each TRBV and TRBJ gene drove first-round PCR. Amplification in the second PCR round was performed with universal primers. TCRdb processed the multiplex PCR reads anew with MiXCR; each CDR3 protein has one entry. Of over 30,000 distinct CDR3 sequences in the sample, roughly 24% were seen once. In this sample, this clonotype turned up many times. None of the patients had undergone chemotherapy or radiotherapy beforehand or had any other malignancy, and each showed node-negative status on CT and PET/CT. A volume of about 5.5 milliliters of peripheral blood was collected by draw at each of two time points.

The rearrangement uses TRBV6-4 and TRBJ1-2, with unresolved D. The sample consisted of PBMCs, taken before or after stereotactic body radiation therapy (not recorded which). The source of this sequence is a donor aged 50 or older with non-small cell lung cancer. The CDR3 DNA follows: TGTGCCAGCAGTGAATCCGAATCTTCGGGTGGCTACACCTTC. Translation gives CASSESESSGGYTF.